The present entry profiles one T cell receptor beta chain with its context. Its antigen remains unidentified. The sample holds no much larger clone one base away, and base qualities are not on file. Library prep was done by the immunoSEQ multiplex PCR assay. For the multiplex PCR, a mixture combining 60 forward primers for TCR Vbeta segments and 13 reverse primers for TCR Jbeta segments was used. The CDR3 region of rearranged TCR beta genes was amplified from genomic DNA with a multiplex PCR assay. On the Illumina HiSeq System, the amplified TCR beta libraries were sequenced as 87-base-pair reads. The authors' pipeline ran thus. Across the roughly 670 repertoires, a later analysis counted some 80 million unique TCR beta chains, about 10 million of which were shared by at least two donors. Raw reads were error-corrected and collapsed into unique sequences with a nearest-neighbor algorithm that merged closely related sequences to remove PCR and sequencing errors. CDR3 sequences were aligned to IMGT reference sequences to assign V, D and J gene segments. For a sequence to be retained, at least a six-nucleotide match to both a V gene segment and a J gene segment was required. A rearrangement counted as productive if the CDR3 had no stop codons and remained in frame with V and J, and every other rearrangement counted as non-productive. Following IMGT convention, CDR3 was defined as the stretch from the second conserved V-encoded cysteine up to the conserved J-encoded phenylalanine. Sequences without an unambiguous match to a single V gene segment were excluded from the earlier analysis of 450 to 650 of the donors. An earlier analysis of several hundred of the donors called V segments functional above 56.7% productive rearrangements and segregating when the between-donor standard deviation exceeded 5%. To diagnose cytomegalovirus status from the catalog of TCR beta chain sequences, a statistical classification framework was built. A later analysis assigned V and J genes by comparing TCR nucleotide sequences with IMGT/GENE-DB human TR gene sequences. The TCRdist pipeline was used in a later analysis to assign CDR3 sequences and most-parsimonious VDJ recombination scenarios. In a later analysis, each TCR beta chain was defined by its CDR3 amino acid sequence together with its V-gene family, and reads without a unique V-gene family were excluded. As a way to deal with suspected cross-contamination and a sequencing artifact, a later analysis dropped 640 or so nucleotide sequences that were highly shared and had low generation probability. A later analysis calculated a clonal expansion index for each public chain from normalized within-repertoire ranks of inferred template counts. In a later analysis, generation probabilities were computed using a VDJ recombination model fitted to out-of-frame rearrangements, and the results were checked against IGoR. In a later analysis, TCR-TCR, TCR-HLA and TCR-CMV co-occurrence was scored with hypergeometric tests, and a repertoire-size bias correction was applied to TCR pairs. In a later analysis, false discovery rates were estimated by permuting HLA or CMV assignments 20 times. A later analysis grouped co-occurring TCRs with DBSCAN, adding TCRdist sequence similarity when clustering within HLA-allele-positive subsets. Co-occurrence clustering excluded repertoires with fewer than 30,000 or more than 120,000 public chains, plus five with anomalous nucleotide sharing. The immuneACCESS repertoire file appears here via TCRdb, limited to in-frame rearrangements. These files lack a portion of the clones; in checked studies, under half of the deficit traces to unresolved V genes, and the cause of the others is not known. The V and J calls and clone size are taken from that table; D and trimming were inferred from the DNA. In this sample the table shows around 200,000 clones, about four fifths of which occur a single time. The ten biggest clones cover approximately 5% of the sample.

The data are from a study of cytomegalovirus exposure and HLA in healthy donors listed by TCRdb under 2017. For the study in its entirety: An earlier analysis of some 600 of the donors reported over 250 Gb of sequence data and about 120 million unique TCR beta sequences obtained from approximately 180 million T cells. On average, 235,054 unique TCR beta nucleotide sequences were sequenced per donor among 398 genotyped donors of the cohort, with roughly a sixth of those sequences being non-productive. In an earlier analysis of over 550 of the donors, high-throughput TCR beta sequencing was used to judge whether each TCR beta V gene segment behaved as functional or pseudogenic. Of the 350 to 450 genotyped donors, around 81% fell in the genetic ancestry cluster associated with self-reported Caucasian donors. Donor age, sex, ethnicity and CMV serostatus were collected together with the repertoire data. Genome-wide SNP genotypes for about 65% of the roughly 670 donors were used in a later genetic analysis, which treated that subset as a discovery cohort. Class I and class II HLA loci were covered by the typing at four-digit resolution. Four to six DR-DQ haplotypes were handled as single units for association and clustering, since linkage in the cohort was strong. To predict cytomegalovirus infection status, the study combined high-throughput TCR immunosequencing, statistical association of individual TCRs with disease status, and machine learning. An early release covering roughly 640 HLA-typed donors comprised about 290 gigabases of sequencing data and roughly 85 million unique TCR sequences. Besides the first cohort of 500 to 700 subjects, a separate validation cohort made up of roughly 130 different subjects was used. The study profiled the T cell repertoires of some 610 subjects by immunosequencing and related them to cytomegalovirus serostatus. The later analysis used no new phenotypic data to find candidate immune exposures, relying instead on TCR beta sequences and their occurrence across donors. A later analysis re-analyzed previously published TCR beta repertoires from roughly 630 donors and added high-resolution HLA genotyping to study TCR occurrence patterns. Every discovery cohort repertoire had been produced on one sequencing platform. The study aimed to test whether cataloging public T cell receptors could reveal signatures of past pathogen exposure. The number of donors typed differed by locus, with 629-630 for A, B, C, DRB1 and DQB1, roughly 520 for DQA1, over 600 for DPA1, and approximately 470 for DPB1. The paper's findings and limits, for the study overall: Correlated functional status among segregating V segments might reflect linkage disequilibrium, but an unknown experimental factor could not be ruled out. An earlier analysis of approximately 600 of the donors showed that most TCR beta V segments appeared in productive rearrangements either about 87% or about 30% of the time, which broadly matched IMGT annotations. A total of roughly 160 TCR beta chains were listed by the study as associated with cytomegalovirus. Some IMGT-functional V segments, including TRBV6-2 and TRBV6-3, could not be distinguished by the 87-base-pair reads and were therefore excluded. Across donors, most TCR sequences were observed very rarely, whereas some public TCRs were present in many individuals. Only TCR beta chains were sequenced in this cohort, and the absence of alpha or paired-chain data limited detectable features. The earlier analysis of some 560 of the donors excluded 15 to 20 rarely observed V segments, including chromosome 9 orphons, because counts were too low. A further reported finding was that TCR beta sequences accurately predicted the HLA-A and HLA-B alleles for most subjects in the first cohort. Compared with equally common non-associated chains, HLA-associated TCR beta chains in a later analysis were more clonally expanded and had lower generation probabilities. V-gene and J-gene trimming of TCR beta chains was associated with a missense DCLRE1C variant in a later genetic analysis, and the association was replicated in an independent cohort. At a false discovery rate of 0.05, a later analysis linked approximately 18,000 TCR beta sequences to specific HLA alleles. Because some donors lacked HLA typing at each locus, the association tests relied only on the typed subset. In vitro tests confirmed that a few of the cytomegalovirus-associated TCR beta chains recognize cytomegalovirus antigens. According to a later analysis, most CMV-associated TCR beta chains appeared to be HLA-restricted, and the HLA associations seemed to be driven largely by CMV exposure. In both the original and validation cohorts, the classifier was reported to diagnose cytomegalovirus status with high specificity and sensitivity. In a later analysis, several top co-occurrence clusters were reported to appear linked to parvovirus B19, influenza, CMV and Epstein-Barr virus. The authors suggested that the approach could potentially be extended to other disease states and immunological phenotypes. The only immune exposure information available for the cohort was CMV serostatus. According to a later genetic analysis, donors in an Asian-associated ancestry cluster had fewer N-insertions in productive TCRs than the roughly 670-donor mean. The presence/absence analyses assumed that sequencing depth was roughly uniform across donors, and that assumption may not be true. The sequencing pipeline was judged likely to have produced a cluster of highly shared sequence variants as a technical artifact. A later analysis found that TCR association rates varied across HLA loci, with DRB1 alleles showing the most associated TCRs and HLA-C alleles the fewest. When HLA alleles, especially DR and DQ, strongly co-occurred, attributing TCR associations to individual alleles was difficult.

The cohort consisted of more than 650 healthy bone marrow donors. At the time of sampling, all cohort members were nominally healthy, though unrecorded immune exposures were likely present. The donor was CMV seropositive and belonged to the group of about 290 seropositive cohort members. A peripheral blood sample was collected from each donor, and TCR beta sequencing was performed on peripheral blood mononuclear cells. The Qiagen DNeasy Blood Extraction Kit was used to extract genomic DNA from the blood cell samples. From its cysteine to its phenylalanine, the CDR3 spans 16 amino acids. The only DNA kept is the CDR3, 48 bases in frame from the first base. CDR1 and CDR2, per the germline V gene, are LGHNA and YSLEER. V ends up 1 base short and J 5 bases short, with an unmatched junction base count of 8.

This clonotype was sampled from a man aged 25-45 years in good health and CMV-seropositive. The sequenced sample consisted of PBMCs. Here the chain combines TRBV4-3 and TRBJ2-7; 10 of the junction bases match TRBD1. The CDR3 region has the sequence CASSQALGQGIHEQYF. The nucleotide sequence is given as TGCGCCAGCAGCCAAGCTCTGGGACAGGGGATTCACGAGCAGTACTTC.